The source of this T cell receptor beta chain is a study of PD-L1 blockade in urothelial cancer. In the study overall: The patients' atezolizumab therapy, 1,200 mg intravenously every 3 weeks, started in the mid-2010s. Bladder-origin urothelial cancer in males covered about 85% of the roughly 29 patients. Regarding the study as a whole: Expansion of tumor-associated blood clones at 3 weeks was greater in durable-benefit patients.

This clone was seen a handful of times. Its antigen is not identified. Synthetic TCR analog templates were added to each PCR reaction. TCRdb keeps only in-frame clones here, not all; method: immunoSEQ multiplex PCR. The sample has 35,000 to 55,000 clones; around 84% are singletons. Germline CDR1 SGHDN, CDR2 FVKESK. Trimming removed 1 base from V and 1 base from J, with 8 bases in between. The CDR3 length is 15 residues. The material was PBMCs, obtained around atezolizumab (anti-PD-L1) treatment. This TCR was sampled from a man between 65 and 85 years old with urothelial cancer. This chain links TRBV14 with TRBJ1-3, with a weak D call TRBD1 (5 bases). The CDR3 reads CASSQGRGSGNTIYF. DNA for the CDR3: TGTGCCAGCAGCCAAGGAAGGGGATCTGGAAACACCATATATTTT.